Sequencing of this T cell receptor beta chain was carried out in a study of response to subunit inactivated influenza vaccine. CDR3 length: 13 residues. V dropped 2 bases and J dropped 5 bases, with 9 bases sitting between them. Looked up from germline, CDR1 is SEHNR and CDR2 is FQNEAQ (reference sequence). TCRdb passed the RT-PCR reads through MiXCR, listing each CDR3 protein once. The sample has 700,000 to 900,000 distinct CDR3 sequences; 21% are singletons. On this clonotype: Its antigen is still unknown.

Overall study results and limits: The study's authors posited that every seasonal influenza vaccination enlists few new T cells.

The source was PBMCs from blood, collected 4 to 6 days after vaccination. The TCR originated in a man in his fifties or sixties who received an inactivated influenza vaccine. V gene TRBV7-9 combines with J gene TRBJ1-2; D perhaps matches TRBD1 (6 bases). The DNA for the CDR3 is TGTGCCAGCAGCTTAACAGGGTGGTATGGCTACACCTTC. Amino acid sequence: CASSLTGWYGYTF. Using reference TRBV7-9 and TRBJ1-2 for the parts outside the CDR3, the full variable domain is DTGVSQNPRHKITKRGQNVTFRCDPISEHNRLYWYRQTLGQGPEFLTYFQNEAQLEKSRLLSDRFSAERPKGSFSTLEIQRTEQGDSAMYLCASSLTGWYGYTFGSGTRLTVV.